The sequence of this TCR beta chain was determined in a study of shared clonotypes between healthy human individuals. At the level of the study: There were three CD4 naive, three CD4 memory, two CD8 naive and one CD8 memory plates per donor.

Comment on this clone: Its antigen is unknown.

The germline CDR1 and CDR2 sequences are LNHDA and SQIVND (reference sequence). V lost 4 bases to trimming and J lost 3 bases, with 16 bases between them. The CDR3 is made up of 16 amino acids. Using roughly 200 ng DNA, about 29,000 T cell genomes, the sorted-subset replicate PCRs were run. Per the authors' pipeline: ImmunoSEQ sequences covered only the junction and lacked quality scores; filtering therefore differed. The protocol was immunoSEQ multiplex PCR, while the TCRdb copy is restricted to in-frame clones and leaves out a portion. That table supplies the V and J calls and clone size; D and trimming were determined from the DNA. This table has more than 2 million clones, 85% to 95% appearing once. Whole-study findings and limits: The diversity represented, both genetic and in exposure history, was limited by few donors.

This sequence was found in a man younger than 35 in good health. Sequenced input: naive CD4+ T cells sorted from blood. Specified subset: CD45RA+ positively selected. The chain couples TRBV19 to TRBJ2-4, with D tentatively TRBD1 (5 bases). The CDR3 here is CASSTIQGWGKNIQYF. The CDR3 DNA reads TGTGCCAGTAGTACCATCCAGGGTTGGGGCAAAAACATTCAGTACTTC.